The TCR beta chain described here comes from a study of human T cells and chemical hapten exposure. TCRdb used MiXCR to reprocess the RACE reads, holding one entry per CDR3 protein. The sample gives about 120,000 distinct CDR3 sequences, 11% of which show up once; around 2.4% is in the top ten. This CDR3 region has 13 residues. V was trimmed by 6 bases and J by 7 bases, leaving 15 bases between them. Time point given: patch test 3, about 24 weeks after DPC sensitization. Regarding treatment: therapeutic diphenylcyclopropenone sensitization with weekly scalp DPC. The V call is TRBV12-3 or TRBV12-4, the J call TRBJ1-2; D not resolved. The source material was whole blood, sampled in connection with sensitization to the hapten diphenylcyclopropenone (DPC). The source of this sequence is a woman in her forties or fifties with alopecia areata. Some clones in this sample may be carry-over from other donors' samples. The CDR3 sequence is CASSHRRLGGYTF. CDR3 nucleotide sequence: TGTGCCAGCAGCCATAGACGGCTCGGTGGCTACACCTTC.